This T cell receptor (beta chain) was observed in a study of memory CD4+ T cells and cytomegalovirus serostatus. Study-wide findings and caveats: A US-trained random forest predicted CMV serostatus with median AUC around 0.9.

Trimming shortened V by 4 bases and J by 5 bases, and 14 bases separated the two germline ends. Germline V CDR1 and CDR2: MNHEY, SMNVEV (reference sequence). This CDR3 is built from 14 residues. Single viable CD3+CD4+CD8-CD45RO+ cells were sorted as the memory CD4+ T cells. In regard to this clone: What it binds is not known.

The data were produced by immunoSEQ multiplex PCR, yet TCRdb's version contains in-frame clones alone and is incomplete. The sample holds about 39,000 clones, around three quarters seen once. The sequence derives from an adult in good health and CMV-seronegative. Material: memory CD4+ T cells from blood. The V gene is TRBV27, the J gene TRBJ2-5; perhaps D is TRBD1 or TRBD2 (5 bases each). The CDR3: CASSWGRRGETQYF. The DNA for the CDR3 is TGTGCCAGCAGTTGGGGCCGTCGGGGCGAGACCCAGTACTTC.